This TCR beta chain originates from a study of cytomegalovirus exposure and HLA in healthy donors. PCR primers comprised 60 Vbeta and 13 Jbeta primers. Repertoires were generated with immunoSEQ multiplex PCR, while TCRdb's copy carries only in-frame clones and drops some. The data show some 150,000 clones, with approximately 85% seen just once and approximately 8.1% held by the top ten. This sequence originates from a woman aged 45-65 years in good health and CMV-seropositive. The material sequenced was PBMCs.

DNA for the CDR3: TGTGCCAGCAGCTATTGGACAGCAGGAGATGGCTACACCTTC. This encodes CASSYWTAGDGYTF. V is TRBV14 and J is TRBJ1-2; tentatively, D is TRBD1 (6 bases). The CDR3 covers 14 residues. The V gene's germline CDR1 is SGHDN and CDR2 FVKESK. The germline V and J ends were trimmed by 5 bases and 6 bases, with 16 bases remaining between them.